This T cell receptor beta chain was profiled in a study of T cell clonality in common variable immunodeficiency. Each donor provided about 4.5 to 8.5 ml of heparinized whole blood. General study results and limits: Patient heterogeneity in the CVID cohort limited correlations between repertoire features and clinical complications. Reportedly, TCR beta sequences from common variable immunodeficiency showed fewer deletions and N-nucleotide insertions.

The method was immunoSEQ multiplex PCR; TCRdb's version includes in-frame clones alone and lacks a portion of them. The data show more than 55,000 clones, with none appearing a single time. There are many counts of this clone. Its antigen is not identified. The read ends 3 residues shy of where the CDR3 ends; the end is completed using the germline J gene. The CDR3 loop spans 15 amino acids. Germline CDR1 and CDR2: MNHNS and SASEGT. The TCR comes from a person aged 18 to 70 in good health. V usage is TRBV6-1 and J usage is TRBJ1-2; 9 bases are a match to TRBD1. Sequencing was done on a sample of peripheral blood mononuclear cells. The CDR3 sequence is CASSDFHRGPGGYTF. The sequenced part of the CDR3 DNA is TGTGCCAGCAGTGATTTTCACAGGGGGCCCGGGGGC.